The T cell receptor beta chain under discussion was sequenced for a study of identical twins. TCRdb analysed the 5' RACE reads with MiXCR anew, one entry per CDR3 protein. The data contain around 1.7 million distinct CDR3 sequences, about 32% of them singletons. A word on this clonotype: Mismatch with germline at one junction end may stem from a read error.

The clonotype originates from a newborn girl in good health. Sample: cord blood.

DNA of the CDR3: TGTGCCAACAGTTACTCGGTATTACCGAGCTCCTACAATGAGCAGTTCTTC. It encodes CANSYSVLPSSYNEQFF. V usage is TRBV6-5 and J usage is TRBJ2-1; D call uncertain. This CDR3 has 17 amino acids. Germline loops: CDR1 MNHEY, CDR2 SVGAGI.